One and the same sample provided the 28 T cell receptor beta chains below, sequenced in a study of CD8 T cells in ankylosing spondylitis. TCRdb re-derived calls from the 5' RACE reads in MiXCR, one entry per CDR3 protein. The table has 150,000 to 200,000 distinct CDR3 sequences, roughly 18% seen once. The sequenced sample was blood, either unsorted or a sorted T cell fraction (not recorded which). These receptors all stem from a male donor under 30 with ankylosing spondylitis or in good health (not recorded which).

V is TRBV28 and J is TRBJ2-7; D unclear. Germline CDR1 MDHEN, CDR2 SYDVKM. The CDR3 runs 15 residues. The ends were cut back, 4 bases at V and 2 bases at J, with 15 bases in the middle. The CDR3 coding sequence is TGTGCCAGCAGTTCCACCCGACGGGCCCCCTACGAGCAGTACTTC. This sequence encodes CASSSTRRAPYEQYF.

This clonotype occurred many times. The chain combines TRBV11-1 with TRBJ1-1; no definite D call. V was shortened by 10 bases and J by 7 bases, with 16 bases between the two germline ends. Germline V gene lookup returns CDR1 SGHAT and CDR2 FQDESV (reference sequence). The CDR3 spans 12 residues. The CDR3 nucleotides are TGTGCCATCCTTTTGGCCCCCAATGAAGCTTTCTTT. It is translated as CAILLAPNEAFF.

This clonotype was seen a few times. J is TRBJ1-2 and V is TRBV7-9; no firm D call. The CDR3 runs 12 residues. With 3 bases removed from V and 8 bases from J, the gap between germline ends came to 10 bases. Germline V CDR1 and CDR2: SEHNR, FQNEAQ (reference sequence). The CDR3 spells CASSFMEAGYTF. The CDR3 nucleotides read TGTGCCAGCAGCTTTATGGAAGCGGGCTACACCTTC.

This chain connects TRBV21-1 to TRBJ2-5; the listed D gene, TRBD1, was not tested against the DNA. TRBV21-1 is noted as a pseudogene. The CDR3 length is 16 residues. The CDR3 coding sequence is TGTGCCAGCAGCAGACTTCGACAGCCATATGGGGAGACCCAGTACTTC. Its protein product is CASSRLRQPYGETQYF.

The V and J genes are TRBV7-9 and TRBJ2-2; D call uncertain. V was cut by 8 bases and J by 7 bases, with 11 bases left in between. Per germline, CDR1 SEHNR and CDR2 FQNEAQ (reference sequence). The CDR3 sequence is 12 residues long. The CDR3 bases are TGTGCCAGCCTACGCCGCGTCGGGGAGCTGTTTTTT. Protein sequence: CASLRRVGELFF. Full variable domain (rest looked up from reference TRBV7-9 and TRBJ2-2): DTGVSQNPRHKITKRGQNVTFRCDPISEHNRLYWYRQTLGQGPEFLTYFQNEAQLEKSRLLSDRFSAERPKGSFSTLEIQRTEQGDSAMYLCASLRRVGELFFGEGSRLTVL.

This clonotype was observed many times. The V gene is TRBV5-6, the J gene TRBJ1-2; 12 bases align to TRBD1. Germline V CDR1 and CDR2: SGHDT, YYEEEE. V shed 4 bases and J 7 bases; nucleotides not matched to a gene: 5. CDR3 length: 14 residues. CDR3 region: CASSVGQGAFGYTF. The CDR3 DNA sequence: TGTGCCAGCAGCGTGGGACAGGGGGCTTTTGGCTACACCTTC.

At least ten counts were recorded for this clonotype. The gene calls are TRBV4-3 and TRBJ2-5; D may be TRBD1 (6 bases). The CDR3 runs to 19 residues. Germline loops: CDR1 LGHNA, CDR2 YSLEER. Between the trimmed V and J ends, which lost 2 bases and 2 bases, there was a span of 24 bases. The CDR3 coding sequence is TGCGCCAGCAGCCAATTTCATCCCTCAGGGGCCCCGGGGCAAGAGACCCAGTACTTC. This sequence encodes CASSQFHPSGAPGQETQYF.

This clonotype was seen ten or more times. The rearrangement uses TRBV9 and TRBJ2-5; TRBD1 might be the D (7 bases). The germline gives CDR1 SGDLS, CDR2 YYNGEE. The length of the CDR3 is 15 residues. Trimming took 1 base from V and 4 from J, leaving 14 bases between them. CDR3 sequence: CASSVRGTALETQYF. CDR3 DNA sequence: TGTGCCAGCAGCGTACGCGGGACAGCACTAGAGACCCAGTACTTC. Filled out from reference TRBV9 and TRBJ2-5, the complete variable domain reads DSGVTQTPKHLITATGQRVTLRCSPRSGDLSVYWYQQSLDQGLQFLIQYYNGEERAKGNILERFSAQQFPDLHSELNLSSLELGDSALYFCASSVRGTALETQYFGPGTRLLVL.

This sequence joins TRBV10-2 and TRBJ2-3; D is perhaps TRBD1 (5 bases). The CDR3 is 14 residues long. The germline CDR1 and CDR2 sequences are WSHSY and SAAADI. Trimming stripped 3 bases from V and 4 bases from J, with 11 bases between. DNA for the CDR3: TGCGCCAGCAGTGATAAGGGGTGGCCAGATACGCAGTATTTT. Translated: CASSDKGWPDTQYF.

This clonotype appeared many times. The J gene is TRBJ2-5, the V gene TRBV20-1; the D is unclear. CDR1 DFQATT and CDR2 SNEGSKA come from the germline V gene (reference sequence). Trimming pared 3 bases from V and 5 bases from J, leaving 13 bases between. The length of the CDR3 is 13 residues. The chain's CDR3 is CSASYNPQETQYF. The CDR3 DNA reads TGCAGTGCTAGTTACAATCCGCAGGAGACCCAGTACTTC.

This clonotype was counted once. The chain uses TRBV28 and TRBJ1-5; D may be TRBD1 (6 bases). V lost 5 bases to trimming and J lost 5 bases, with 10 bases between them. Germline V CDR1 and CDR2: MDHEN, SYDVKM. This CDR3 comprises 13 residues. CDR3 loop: CASSQGWDQPQHF. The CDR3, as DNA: TGTGCCAGCAGTCAGGGGTGGGATCAGCCCCAGCATTTT.

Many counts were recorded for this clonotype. The CDR3 spells CASSEFAGADNQPQHF. CDR3 in DNA: TGTGCCAGCAGTGAATTCGCGGGGGCGGACAATCAGCCCCAGCATTTT. This sequence joins TRBV25-1 and TRBJ1-5; tentative D call: TRBD1 (6 bases). Trimming took 1 base from V and 3 from J, leaving 13 bases between them. This CDR3 comprises 16 residues. The V gene's germline CDR1 is MGHDK and CDR2 SYGVNS.

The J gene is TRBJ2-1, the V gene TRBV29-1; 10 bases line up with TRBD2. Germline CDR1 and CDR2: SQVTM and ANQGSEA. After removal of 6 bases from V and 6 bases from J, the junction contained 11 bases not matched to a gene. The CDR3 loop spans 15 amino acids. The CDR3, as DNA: TGCAGCGTCGACCCTCTAGCGGGAGCGGGCAATGAGCAGTTCTTC. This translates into CSVDPLAGAGNEQFF.

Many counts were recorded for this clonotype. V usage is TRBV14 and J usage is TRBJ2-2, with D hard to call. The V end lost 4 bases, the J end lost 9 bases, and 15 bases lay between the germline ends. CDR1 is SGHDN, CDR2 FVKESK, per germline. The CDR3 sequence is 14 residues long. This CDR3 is CASSPPNVARELFF. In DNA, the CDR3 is TGTGCCAGCAGCCCGCCAAATGTGGCCCGGGAGCTGTTTTTT.

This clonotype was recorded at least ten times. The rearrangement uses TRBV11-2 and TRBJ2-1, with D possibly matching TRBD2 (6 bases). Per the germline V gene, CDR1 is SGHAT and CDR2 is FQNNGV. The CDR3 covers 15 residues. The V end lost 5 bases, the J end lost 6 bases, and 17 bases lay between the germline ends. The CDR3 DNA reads TGTGCCAGCAGCCTCCGACTAGTCTCCATCAATGAGCAGTTCTTC. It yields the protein CASSLRLVSINEQFF.

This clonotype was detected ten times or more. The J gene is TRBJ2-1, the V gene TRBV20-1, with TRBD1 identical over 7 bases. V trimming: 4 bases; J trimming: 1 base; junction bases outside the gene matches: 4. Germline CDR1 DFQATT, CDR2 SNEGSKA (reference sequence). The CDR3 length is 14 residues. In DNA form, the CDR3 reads TGCAGTGCTAACGACAGGGAGTCCTACAATGAGCAGTTCTTC. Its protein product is CSANDRESYNEQFF.

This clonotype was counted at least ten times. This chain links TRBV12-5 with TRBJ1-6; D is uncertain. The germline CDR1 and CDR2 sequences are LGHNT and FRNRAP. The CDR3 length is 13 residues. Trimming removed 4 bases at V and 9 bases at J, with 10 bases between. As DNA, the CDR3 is TGTGCTAGTGGTTCGGACGGAGTTTCACCCCTCCACTTT. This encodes CASGSDGVSPLHF.

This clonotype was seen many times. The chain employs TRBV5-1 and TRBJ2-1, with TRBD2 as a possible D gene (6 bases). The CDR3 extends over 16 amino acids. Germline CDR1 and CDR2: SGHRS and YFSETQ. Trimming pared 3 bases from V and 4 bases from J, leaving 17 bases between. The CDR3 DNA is TGCGCCAGCAGCTCCGAACTAGCCGGGAATTACAATGAGCAGTTCTTC. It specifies CASSSELAGNYNEQFF.

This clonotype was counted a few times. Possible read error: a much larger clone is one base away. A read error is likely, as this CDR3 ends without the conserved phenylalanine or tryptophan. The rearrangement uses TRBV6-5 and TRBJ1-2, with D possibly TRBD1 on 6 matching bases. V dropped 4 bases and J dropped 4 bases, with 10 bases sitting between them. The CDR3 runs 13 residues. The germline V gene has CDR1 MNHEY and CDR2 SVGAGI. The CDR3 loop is CASSSGHSYGYTS. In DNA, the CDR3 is TGTGCCAGCAGTTCGGGACACTCCTATGGCTACACCTCC.

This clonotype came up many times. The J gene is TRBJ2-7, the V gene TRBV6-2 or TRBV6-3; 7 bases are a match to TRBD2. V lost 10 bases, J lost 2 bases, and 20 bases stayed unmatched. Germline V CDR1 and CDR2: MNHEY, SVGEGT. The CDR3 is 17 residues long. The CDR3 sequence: CANCHHSRLAETYEQYV. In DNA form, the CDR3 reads TGTGCCAACTGTCACCACTCTAGGCTAGCGGAGACCTACGAGCAGTACGTC.

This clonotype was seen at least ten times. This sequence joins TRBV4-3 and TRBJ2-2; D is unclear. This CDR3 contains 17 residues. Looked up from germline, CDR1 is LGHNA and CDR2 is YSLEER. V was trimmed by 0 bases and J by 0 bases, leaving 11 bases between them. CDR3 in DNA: TGCGCCAGCAGCCAAGATAGGAGCCCCCCGAACACCGGGGAGCTGTTTTTT. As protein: CASSQDRSPPNTGELFF.

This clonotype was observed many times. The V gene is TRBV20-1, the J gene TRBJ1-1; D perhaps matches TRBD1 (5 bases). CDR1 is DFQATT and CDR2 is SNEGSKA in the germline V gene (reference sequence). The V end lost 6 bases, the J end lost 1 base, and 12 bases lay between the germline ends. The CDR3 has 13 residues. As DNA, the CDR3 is TGCAGTGCCATAGGGACGGGGAACACTGAAGCTTTCTTT. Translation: CSAIGTGNTEAFF.

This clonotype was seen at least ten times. CDR3 sequence reads: CASSPAGTSANNEQFF. The DNA for the CDR3 is TGTGCCAGCAGTCCAGCCGGGACTAGTGCAAACAATGAGCAGTTCTTC. The chain carries TRBV12-3 or TRBV12-4 and TRBJ2-1, with 8 bases identical to TRBD2. With V trimmed by 5 bases and J by 5 bases, 11 bases remained unmatched. This CDR3 spans 16 amino acids.

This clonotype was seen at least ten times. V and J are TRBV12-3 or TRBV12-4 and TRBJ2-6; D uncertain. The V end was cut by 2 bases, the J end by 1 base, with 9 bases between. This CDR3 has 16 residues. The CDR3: CASSLNGLSGANVLTF. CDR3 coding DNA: TGTGCCAGCAGTTTAAACGGCTTATCTGGGGCCAACGTCCTGACTTTC.

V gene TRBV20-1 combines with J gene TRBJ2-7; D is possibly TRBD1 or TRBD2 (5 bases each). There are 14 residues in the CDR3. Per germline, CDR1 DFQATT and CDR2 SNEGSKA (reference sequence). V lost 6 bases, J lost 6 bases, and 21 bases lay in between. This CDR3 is CSAKLGTDRAEQYF. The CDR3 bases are TGCAGTGCGAAATTAGGGACGGACCGAGCCGAGCAGTACTTC.

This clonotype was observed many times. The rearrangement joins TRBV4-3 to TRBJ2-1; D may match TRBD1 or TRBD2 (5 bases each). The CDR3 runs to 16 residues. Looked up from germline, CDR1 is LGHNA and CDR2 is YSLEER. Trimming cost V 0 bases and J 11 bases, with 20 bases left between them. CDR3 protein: CASSQETGPRWGKQFF. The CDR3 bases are TGCGCCAGCAGCCAAGAAACGGGTCCACGTTGGGGGAAGCAGTTCTTC.

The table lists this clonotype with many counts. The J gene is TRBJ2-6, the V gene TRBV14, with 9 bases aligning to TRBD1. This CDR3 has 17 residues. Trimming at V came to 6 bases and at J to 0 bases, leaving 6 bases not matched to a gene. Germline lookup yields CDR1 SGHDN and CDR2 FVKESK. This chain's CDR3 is CASSSGTGISGANVLTF. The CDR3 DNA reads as TGTGCCAGCAGTTCCGGGACAGGGATCTCTGGGGCCAACGTCCTGACTTTC. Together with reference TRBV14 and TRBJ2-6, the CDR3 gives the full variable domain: EAGVTQFPSHSVIEKGQTVTLRCDPISGHDNLYWYRRVMGKEIKFLLHFVKESKQDESGMPNNRFLAERTGGTYSTLKVQPAELEDSGVYFCASSSGTGISGANVLTFGAGSRLTVL.

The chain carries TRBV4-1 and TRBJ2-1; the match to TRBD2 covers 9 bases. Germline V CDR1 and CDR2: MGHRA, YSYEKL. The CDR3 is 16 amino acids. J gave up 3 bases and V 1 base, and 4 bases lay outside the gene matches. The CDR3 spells CASSQGASGNYNEQFF. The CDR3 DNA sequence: TGCGCCAGCAGCCAAGGGGCTAGCGGGAACTACAATGAGCAGTTCTTC.